The text below deals with one T cell receptor beta chain. Its specificity is unknown. This specimen comes from a study of cytomegalovirus exposure and HLA in healthy donors. Study background: Of the donors genotyped, several hundred in all, 65% to 90% fell in the Caucasian-associated ancestry cluster. Study-wide results and caveats: Some TCR beta chains (about 170 of them) were listed as cytomegalovirus-associated. Earlier analysis looked at TCR beta V segments, and most were productive about 90% or about 30% of the time.

The PCR employed 60 Vbeta primers together with 13 Jbeta primers. Clones were read by immunoSEQ multiplex PCR, and TCRdb kept only the in-frame ones, dropping some. This table holds about 140,000 clones, 75% to 90% found once. The germline gives CDR1 LGHNA, CDR2 YSLEER. V was pared by 0 bases and J by 5 bases, with 4 bases of the junction left unmatched. The CDR3 spans 15 residues. The source of this sequence is a middle-aged man in good health and CMV-seronegative. The V call is TRBV4-3, the J call TRBJ2-3; 8 nucleotides match TRBD1. Sample: PBMCs. The CDR3 loop is CASSQDRGQIDTQYF. As DNA, the CDR3 is TGCGCCAGCAGCCAAGACAGGGGGCAGATAGATACGCAGTATTTT.